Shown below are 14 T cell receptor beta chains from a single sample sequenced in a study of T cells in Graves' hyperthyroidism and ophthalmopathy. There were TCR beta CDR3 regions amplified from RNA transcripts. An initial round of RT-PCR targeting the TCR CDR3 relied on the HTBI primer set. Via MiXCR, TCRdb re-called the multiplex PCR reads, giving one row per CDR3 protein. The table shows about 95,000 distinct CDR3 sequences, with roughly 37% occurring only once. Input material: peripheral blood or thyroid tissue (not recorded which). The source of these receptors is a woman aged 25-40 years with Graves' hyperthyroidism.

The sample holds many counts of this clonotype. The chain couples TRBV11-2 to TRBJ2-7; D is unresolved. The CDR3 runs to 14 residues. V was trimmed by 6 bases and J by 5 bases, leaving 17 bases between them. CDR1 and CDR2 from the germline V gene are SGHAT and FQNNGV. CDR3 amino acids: CASSQLLMRHEQYF. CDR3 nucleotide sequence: TGTGCCAGCAGTCAACTCTTGATGAGGCACGAGCAGTACTTC.

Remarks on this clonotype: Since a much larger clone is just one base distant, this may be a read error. This CDR3 reads CASSQEGQGGDQPQYF. In nucleotides, the CDR3 is TGCGCCAGCAGCCAAGAAGGACAGGGGGGTGATCAGCCCCAGTATTTT. This sequence joins TRBV5-1 and TRBJ1-5; 10 bases fit TRBD1. The end of the DNA fits TRBJ2-3 better, so the J call may be wrong. Germline V lookup: CDR1 SGHRS, CDR2 YFSETQ. The CDR3 totals 16 residues.

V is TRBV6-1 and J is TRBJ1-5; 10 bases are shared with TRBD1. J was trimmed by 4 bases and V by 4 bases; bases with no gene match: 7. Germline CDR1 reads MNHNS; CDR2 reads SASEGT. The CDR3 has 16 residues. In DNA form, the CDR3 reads TGTGCCAGCAGTGTATACATGGGACAGGGGAATCAGCCCCAGCATTTT. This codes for CASSVYMGQGNQPQHF.

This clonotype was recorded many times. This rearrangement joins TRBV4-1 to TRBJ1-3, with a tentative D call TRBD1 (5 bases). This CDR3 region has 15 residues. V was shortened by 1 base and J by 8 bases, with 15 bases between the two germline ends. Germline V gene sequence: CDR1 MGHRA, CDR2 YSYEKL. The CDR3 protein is CASSQGRGIGDTIYF. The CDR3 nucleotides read TGCGCCAGCAGCCAAGGTCGGGGGATTGGGGACACCATATATTTT.

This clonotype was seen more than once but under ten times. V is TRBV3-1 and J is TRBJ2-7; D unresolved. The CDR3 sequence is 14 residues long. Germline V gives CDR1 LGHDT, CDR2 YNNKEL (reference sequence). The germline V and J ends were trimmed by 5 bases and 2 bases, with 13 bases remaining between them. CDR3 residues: CASSAFATTYEQYF. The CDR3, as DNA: TGTGCCAGCAGCGCCTTTGCGACAACCTACGAGCAGTACTTC.

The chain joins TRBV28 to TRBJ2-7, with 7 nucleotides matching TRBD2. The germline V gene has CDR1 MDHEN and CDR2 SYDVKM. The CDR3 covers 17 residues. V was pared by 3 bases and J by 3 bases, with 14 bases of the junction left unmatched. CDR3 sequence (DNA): TGTGCCAGCAGTTTTTCGTTGGGGGGGACTTCGGGCTACGAGCAGTACTTC. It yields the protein CASSFSLGGTSGYEQYF.

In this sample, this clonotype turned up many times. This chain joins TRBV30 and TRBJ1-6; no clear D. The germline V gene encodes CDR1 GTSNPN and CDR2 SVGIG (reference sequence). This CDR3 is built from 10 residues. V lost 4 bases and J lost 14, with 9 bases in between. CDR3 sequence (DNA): TGTGCCTGGAAGACGACGGCCCTCCACTTT. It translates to CAWKTTALHF.

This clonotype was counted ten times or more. The CDR3 here is CASSFGGNTIYF. Written as DNA, the CDR3 is TGTGCCAGCAGTTTCGGTGGAAACACCATATATTTT. This chain connects TRBV12-3 or TRBV12-4 to TRBJ1-3; no reliable D call. The CDR3 is made up of 12 amino acids. Trimming cost V 3 bases and J 3 bases, with 3 bases left between them.

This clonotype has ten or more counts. This CDR3 reads CASSFGAGYTF. CDR3 DNA sequence: TGTGCCAGCAGTTTTGGTGCTGGCTACACCTTC. The chain combines TRBV28 with TRBJ1-2; D not resolved. The germline V and J ends were trimmed by 3 bases and 7 bases, with 6 bases remaining between them. The CDR3 extends over 11 amino acids. The germline V gene has CDR1 MDHEN and CDR2 SYDVKM.

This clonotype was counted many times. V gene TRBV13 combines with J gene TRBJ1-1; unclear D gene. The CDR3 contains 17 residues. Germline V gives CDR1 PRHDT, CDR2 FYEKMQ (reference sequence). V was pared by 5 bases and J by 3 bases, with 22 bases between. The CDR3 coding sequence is TGTGCCAGCAGCCTCAAAACTTCTTCTAAGGGATACACTGAAGCTTTCTTT. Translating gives CASSLKTSSKGYTEAFF. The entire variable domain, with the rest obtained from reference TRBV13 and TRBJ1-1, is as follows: AAGVIQSPRHLIKEKRETATLKCYPIPRHDTVYWYQQGPGQDPQFLISFYEKMQSDKGSIPDRFSAQQFSDYHSELNMSSLELGDSALYFCASSLKTSSKGYTEAFFGQGTRLTVV.

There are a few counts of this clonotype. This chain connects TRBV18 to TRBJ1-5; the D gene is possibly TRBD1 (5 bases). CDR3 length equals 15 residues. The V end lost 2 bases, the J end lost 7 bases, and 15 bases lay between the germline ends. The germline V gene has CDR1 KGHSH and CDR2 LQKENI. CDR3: CASSPMRGLGQPQHF. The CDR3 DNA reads TGTGCCAGCTCACCAATGAGGGGTTTAGGACAGCCCCAGCATTTT. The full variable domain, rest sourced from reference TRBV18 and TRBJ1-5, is NAGVMQNPRHLVRRRGQEARLRCSPMKGHSHVYWYRQLPEEGLKFMVYLQKENIIDESGMPKERFSAEFPKEGPSILRIQQVVRGDSAAYFCASSPMRGLGQPQHFGDGTRLSIL.

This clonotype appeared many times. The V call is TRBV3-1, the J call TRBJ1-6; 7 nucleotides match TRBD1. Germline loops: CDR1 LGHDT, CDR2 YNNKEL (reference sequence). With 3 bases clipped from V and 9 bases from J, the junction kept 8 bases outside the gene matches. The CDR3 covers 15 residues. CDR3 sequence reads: CASSQATGAGSPLHF. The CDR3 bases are TGTGCCAGCAGCCAGGCTACAGGGGCGGGTTCACCCCTCCACTTT.

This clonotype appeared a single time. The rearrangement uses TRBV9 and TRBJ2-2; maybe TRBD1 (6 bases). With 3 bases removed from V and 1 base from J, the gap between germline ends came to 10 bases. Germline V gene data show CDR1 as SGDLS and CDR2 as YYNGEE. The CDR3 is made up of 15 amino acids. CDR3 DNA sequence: TGTGCCAGCAGCGCAACAGGGCTGAACACCGGGGAGCTGTTTTTT. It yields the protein CASSATGLNTGELFF.

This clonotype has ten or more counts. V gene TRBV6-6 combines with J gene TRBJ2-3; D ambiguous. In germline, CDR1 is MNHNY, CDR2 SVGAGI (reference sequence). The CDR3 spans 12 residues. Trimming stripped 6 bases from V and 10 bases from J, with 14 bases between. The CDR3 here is CASSSDSRSQYF. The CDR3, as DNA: TGTGCCAGCAGCTCCGACTCCCGATCGCAGTATTTT.